This T cell receptor (beta chain) was recorded in a study of cytomegalovirus exposure and HLA in healthy donors. The PCR contained 60 Vbeta and 13 Jbeta primers. Some clones are missing from TCRdb's copy, which holds only in-frame ones; the method was immunoSEQ multiplex PCR. The top ten clones hold around 4.1% of a sample with under 110,000 clones, 76% of them seen once. The junction had 5 bases not matched to a gene; V was cut back by 6 bases and J by 3 bases. Germline CDR1 is MNHNS and CDR2 is SASEGT. The CDR3 is made up of 14 amino acids. As to this clone: Its antigen is currently unknown.

Study findings and constraints: One cluster of highly shared sequence variants probably arose as a sequencing artifact. Prediction of most subjects' HLA-A and HLA-B alleles by TCR beta sequences was reportedly accurate.

This clonotype was sampled from a man aged 40-49 years in good health and CMV-seronegative. Sequenced sample: PBMCs. V gene TRBV6-1 combines with J gene TRBJ2-1; 7 bases line up with TRBD1. The CDR3 DNA reads as TGTGCCAGCAGCCGGGACAGCCTCTACAATGAGCAGTTCTTC. Protein product: CASSRDSLYNEQFF.